A selection of T cell receptor beta chains follows, all from one sample in a study of blood T cell repertoires in COVID-19. Assay: immunoSEQ multiplex PCR; the TCRdb copy retains only in-frame clones and omits some. This sample has roughly 150,000 clones, with 84% found just once. The sequenced sample consisted of PBMCs or T cells enriched from blood (not recorded which). All receptors come from a woman aged 18-35 years who had been exposed to COVID-19. CDR3s include the opening cysteine and the closing phenylalanine or tryptophan. Fields, in order: J gene, clone size, V gene, D gene, CDR3 DNA, CDR3 protein. D genes are given only for firm matches. The size entry is marked missing in some rows and otherwise reads once, few, many or a size class.

TRBJ2-5 | NA | TRBV2 | TRBD2 | TGTGCCAGCAGGGAAACTAGCGGGAGGACTGGGACCCAGTACTTC | CASRETSGRTGTQYF
TRBJ2-3 | few | TRBV28 | NA | TGTGCCAGCAGTCCCCAGGGGGAGGCGAATACGCAGTATTTT | CASSPQGEANTQYF
TRBJ2-7 | NA | TRBV20-1 | NA | TGCAGTGCTAGTTCGTCGCTAGCGACCTACGAGCAGTACTTC | CSASSSLATYEQYF
TRBJ2-7 | NA | TRBV6-1 | TRBD1 | TGTGCCAGCAGTGAGACAGGGACCTACGAGCAGTACTTC | CASSETGTYEQYF
TRBJ2-5 | NA | TRBV10-3 | TRBD2 | TGTGCCGTTCGGGCTAGCGGGGAAGAGACCCAGTACTTC | CAVRASGEETQYF
TRBJ2-7 | NA | TRBV2 | NA | TGTGCCAGCAGTTGGGGCAGGGGATACGAGCAGTACTTC | CASSWGRGYEQYF
TRBJ2-1 | NA | TRBV4-1 | TRBD2 | TGCGCCAGCAGCCAAGATGTGAGACTAGCGGGACCCAATGAGCAGTTCTTC | CASSQDVRLAGPNEQFF
TRBJ2-1 | many | TRBV27 | TRBD2 | TGTGCCAGCAGTTCGCCTAGCGGGAGGGCTTTCAATGAGCAGTTCTTC | CASSSPSGRAFNEQFF
TRBJ2-6 | NA | TRBV6-5 | NA | TGTGCCGTAAGTGAGCCACCTGGGGCCAACGTCCTGACTTTC | CAVSEPPGANVLTF
TRBJ1-3 | few | TRBV12-3/TRBV12-4 | NA | TGTGATACTGGAAACACCATATATTTT | CDTGNTIYF
TRBJ1-5 | NA | TRBV30 | NA | TGTGCCTGGAGTGCAGGGTACGGCAATCAGCCCCAGCATTTT | CAWSAGYGNQPQHF
TRBJ2-7 | NA | TRBV28 | TRBD1 | TGTGCCAGCAGTTTCGGACAGGACTACGAGCAGTACTTC | CASSFGQDYEQYF
TRBJ1-2 | NA | TRBV3-1/TRBV3-2 | TRBD1 | TGTGCCAGCAGCCAAGACTTTCAGGGGGCGAGCTATGGCTACACCTTC | CASSQDFQGASYGYTF
TRBJ2-7 | NA | TRBV27 | TRBD1 | TGTGCCAGCAGTTTAAGAGGGACAGAGTACTTC | CASSLRGTEYF
TRBJ2-7 | once | TRBV19 | TRBD2 | TGTGCCAGTAGTATTGCGGGTAGCGGGAGCTCCTACGAGCAGTACTTC | CASSIAGSGSSYEQYF
TRBJ2-3 | NA | TRBV7-2 | NA | TGTGCCAGCAGAGAAAACAGGTTCAGCGCAGATACGCAGTATTTT | CASRENRFSADTQYF
TRBJ2-7 | NA | TRBV28 | NA | TGTGCCAGCAGTTCTTCCGGGACTTCCCACTACTTC | CASSSSGTSHYF
TRBJ1-2 | once | TRBV7-2 | NA | TGTGCCAGCAGCGCTTCCCCCGCGCGGGGCGCGGGGGGCTACACCTTC | CASSASPARGAGGYTF
TRBJ2-5 | NA | TRBV9 | TRBD2 | TGTGCCAGCAGCGTAGGCCCTAGCGGTCGGGGGGGGGAGACCCAGTACTTC | CASSVGPSGRGGETQYF
TRBJ1-2 | few | TRBV6-5 | NA | TGTGCCAGCAGTTACTCCCGAACAGGGATTTCCTATGGCTACACCTTC | CASSYSRTGISYGYTF
TRBJ2-1 | NA | TRBV10-3 | TRBD2 | TGTGCCATCAGTGAGTGGGGACTAGCCTCCTACAATGAGCAGTTCTTC | CAISEWGLASYNEQFF
TRBJ1-1 | once | TRBV2 | NA | TGTGCCAGCAGTGAAGAGGGAGCTGAAGCTTTCTTT | CASSEEGAEAFF
TRBJ1-5 | NA | TRBV12-3/TRBV12-4 | NA | TGTGCCAGCAGTCAAGATCAGGGGCCCCAGCATTTT | CASSQDQGPQHF
TRBJ1-2 | few | TRBV5-8 | TRBD1 | TGTGCCAGTAAAAAGACAGGGTACGCGACGGATTTAGCCTATGGCTACACCTTC | CASKKTGYATDLAYGYTF
TRBJ2-2 | NA | TRBV29-1 | TRBD2 | TGCAGCGCCGCCACGGGACTAGCGGGAAGCTTCACCGGGGAGCTGTTTTTT | CSAATGLAGSFTGELFF
TRBJ2-1 | NA | TRBV19 | NA | TGTGCCAGTAGCTCACCGAGGCCTCAACCTCGAGGTGAGCAGTTCTTC | CASSSPRPQPRGEQFF
TRBJ2-2 | NA | TRBV18 | NA | TGTGCCAGCTCCCGCGGGACGGCGAACACCGGGGAGCTGTTTTTT | CASSRGTANTGELFF
TRBJ2-7 | NA | TRBV18 | TRBD1 | TGTGCCAGCTCACCGCTGCTAGGGGGACAGGGTAAATCGTACGAGCAGTACTTC | CASSPLLGGQGKSYEQYF
TRBJ2-1 | NA | TRBV11-3 | TRBD2 | TGTGCCAGCAGCTTAGACGGGACCGGGAGGGCCGTGCAGTTCTTC | CASSLDGTGRAVQFF
TRBJ1-1 | NA | TRBV14 | NA | TGTGCCAGCAGCCTACTCTGGACAGCGAACACTGAAGCTTTCTTT | CASSLLWTANTEAFF
TRBJ2-7 | NA | TRBV18 | NA | TGTGCCAGCTCACTAAGCGTGGATGCGTTCGAGCAGTACTTC | CASSLSVDAFEQYF
TRBJ2-1 | NA | TRBV2 | TRBD2 | TGTGCCAGCCTTTTCAGCGGGATTTGGGTCTCCTACAATGAGCAGTTCTTC | CASLFSGIWVSYNEQFF
TRBJ1-1 | NA | TRBV7-3 | NA | TGTGCCAGCAGCTTAATGGCAGGGGCTGAAGCTTTCTTT | CASSLMAGAEAFF
TRBJ2-1 | NA | TRBV15 | TRBD1 | TGTGCCACCAGCAGAGCCGGGACAGGCACCTACAATGAGCAGTTCTTC | CATSRAGTGTYNEQFF
TRBJ2-2 | NA | TRBV6-6 | NA | TGTGCCAGCACCTACACCGGGGAGCTGTTTTTT | CASTYTGELFF
TRBJ1-2 | NA | TRBV4-3 | NA | TGCGCCAGCAGCCAAGACTGGGGAGACTATGGCTACACCTTC | CASSQDWGDYGYTF
TRBJ2-3 | NA | TRBV3-1/TRBV3-2 | TRBD1 | TGTGCCAGCAGCCTCTTCCGGGACAGGGCTACAGATACGCAGTATTTT | CASSLFRDRATDTQYF
TRBJ2-1 | NA | TRBV11-2 | NA | TGTGCCAGCAGCTTAACGACAGTTTGGGGTCAGTACTCCTACAATGAGCAGTTCTTC | CASSLTTVWGQYSYNEQFF
TRBJ2-7 | NA | TRBV4-3 | TRBD2 | TGCGCCAGCAGCCTAAGGACTAGCGGGAGCTACGAGCAGTACTTC | CASSLRTSGSYEQYF
TRBJ1-6 | NA | TRBV7-9 | TRBD1 | TGTGCCAGCAGCTTGGGACAGTCCTATAATTCACCCCTCCACTTT | CASSLGQSYNSPLHF